This TCR beta chain was obtained from a study of cytomegalovirus exposure and HLA in healthy donors. Note on this clone: Its matching antigen is unknown.

General study points: For most TCR sequences rarity was the rule, although some public TCRs occurred in many donors. Three CMV-associated chains proved CMV antigen-specific in vitro.

Sequencing was performed with immunoSEQ multiplex PCR; in TCRdb, only in-frame clones are kept and a portion is missing. The table has fewer than 60,000 clones, approximately 95% seen once. The TCR originated in a woman aged 18-29 years in good health and CMV-seropositive. Source material: PBMCs.

The CDR3 sequence is CAWSVINTGELFF. CDR3 nucleotide sequence: TGTGCCTGGAGTGTTATCAACACCGGGGAGCTGTTTTTT. The chain links TRBV30 to TRBJ2-2; no reliable D call. Germline CDR1 reads GTSNPN; CDR2 reads SVGIG (reference sequence). V lost 0 bases and J lost 2, with 4 bases in between. The CDR3 totals 13 residues.